Listed here are 11 T cell receptor beta chains from one sample, sequenced in a study of cytomegalovirus exposure and HLA in healthy donors. Sequencing was performed with immunoSEQ multiplex PCR; in TCRdb, only in-frame clones are kept and a portion is missing. The table has some 240,000 clones, roughly 85% seen once. The source material was PBMCs. All receptors derive from a woman between 18 and 29 years old in good health and CMV-seronegative.

V and J are TRBV28 and TRBJ1-1; no firm D call. The CDR3 sequence is 15 residues long. The V end was cut by 6 bases, the J end by 0 bases, with 14 bases between. Germline loops: CDR1 MDHEN, CDR2 SYDVKM. The CDR3 loop is CASSYAGRLNTEAFF. CDR3 DNA: TGTGCCAGCAGCTATGCGGGGAGGTTGAACACTGAAGCTTTCTTT.

The table lists this clone with a count of one. The chain uses TRBV28 and TRBJ2-7; D is unresolved. V shed 8 bases and J shed 3 bases, with 14 bases lying between them. Germline CDR1 reads MDHEN; CDR2 reads SYDVKM. This CDR3 comprises 13 residues. The CDR3 protein is CASCDSTRYEQYF. The CDR3 region has the DNA TGTGCCAGCTGTGACTCTACTCGCTACGAGCAGTACTTC. Combining the CDR3 with reference TRBV28 and TRBJ2-7 gives the whole variable domain DVKVTQSSRYLVKRTGEKVFLECVQDMDHENMFWYRQDPGLGLRLIYFSYDVKMKEKGDIPEGYSVSREKKERFSLILESASTNQTSMYLCASCDSTRYEQYFGPGTRLTVT.

V and J are TRBV5-1 and TRBJ1-1; TRBD1 might be the D (5 bases). CDR1 is SGHRS, CDR2 YFSETQ, per germline. The ends were cut back, 0 bases at V and 1 base at J, with 13 bases in the middle. CDR3 length: 16 amino acids. The CDR3 loop reads CASSLGLTGGNTEAFF. The CDR3 coding sequence is TGCGCCAGCAGCTTGGGTCTAACGGGGGGGAACACTGAAGCTTTCTTT.

The V call is TRBV27, the J call TRBJ2-7, with 9 bases lining up with TRBD1. The germline gives CDR1 MNHEY, CDR2 SMNVEV (reference sequence). There are 18 residues in the CDR3. The trim removed 6 bases at V and 2 bases at J, leaving 17 bases unmatched. Here the CDR3 DNA reads TGTGCCAGCAGCCTATTGGGTTCGGGACAGGGTGTAACCTACGAGCAGTACTTC. This sequence encodes CASSLLGSGQGVTYEQYF.

In its sample, this clone was seen many times. V usage is TRBV29-1 and J usage is TRBJ1-3; D is unresolved. This CDR3 is 13 amino acids long. CDR1 is SQVTM, CDR2 ANQGSEA, per germline. V lost 4 bases and J 4 bases, leaving 11 bases between the germline ends. As DNA, the CDR3 is TGCAGCGTTGTTTCGTTACAGGGAAACACCATATATTTT. The encoded protein is CSVVSLQGNTIYF.

The chain recombines TRBV5-1 with TRBJ1-1; D might be TRBD1 (5 bases). This CDR3 is built from 14 residues. Germline CDR1 and CDR2: SGHRS and YFSETQ. The V and J ends lost 4 bases and 1 base respectively, with 11 bases between them. CDR3 nucleotide sequence: TGCGCCAGCAGCCCGGGACCTTCGAACACTGAAGCTTTCTTT. The encoded protein is CASSPGPSNTEAFF. Complete variable domain (other parts from reference TRBV5-1 and TRBJ1-1): KAGVTQTPRYLIKTRGQQVTLSCSPISGHRSVSWYQQTPGQGLQFLFEYFSETQRNKGNFPGRFSGRQFSNSRSEMNVSTLELGDSALYLCASSPGPSNTEAFFGQGTRLTVV.

J is TRBJ2-7 and V is TRBV6-5; maybe TRBD2 (5 bases). The CDR3 totals 14 residues. CDR1 MNHEY and CDR2 SVGAGI come from the germline V gene. V was shortened by 6 bases and J by 0 bases, with 12 bases between the two germline ends. The CDR3 DNA reads as TGTGCCAGCAGACCCCAAGGGAGCTCCTACGAGCAGTACTTC. Encoded protein: CASRPQGSSYEQYF.

The rearrangement uses TRBV9 and TRBJ1-2, with no clear D. Trimming removed 0 bases from V and 6 bases from J, with 9 bases in between. CDR3 length: 13 residues. Germline-derived CDR1 and CDR2 are SGDLS and YYNGEE. The CDR3 sequence is CASSVAQTHGYTF. In nucleotides, the CDR3 is TGTGCCAGCAGCGTAGCACAGACTCATGGCTACACCTTC.

The chain uses TRBV19 and TRBJ2-7; 9 nucleotides align to TRBD1. CDR1 LNHDA and CDR2 SQIVND come from the germline V gene (reference sequence). The V gene end was trimmed by 8 bases and the J gene end by 2 bases; junction bases not matched to a gene: 7. The CDR3 spans 14 residues. The CDR3 sequence: CASGDRESPYEQYF. In nucleotides, the CDR3 is TGTGCCAGTGGGGACAGGGAAAGCCCCTACGAGCAGTACTTC.

V gene TRBV10-2 combines with J gene TRBJ2-3; a possible D gene is TRBD1 (5 bases). This CDR3 has 15 residues. The V end was cut by 6 bases, the J end by 5 bases, with 18 bases between. CDR1 and CDR2 from the germline V gene are WSHSY and SAAADI. The CDR3 is CASRGWGRDQDTQYF. The CDR3 DNA sequence: TGCGCCAGCAGGGGCTGGGGCAGGGATCAAGATACGCAGTATTTT.

This sequence joins TRBV2 and TRBJ2-7, with TRBD1 matching 8 bases. The ends lost 2 bases at V and 1 base at J; junction bases unmatched: 7. CDR1 and CDR2 (germline): SNHLY, FYNNEI. This CDR3 spans 16 amino acids. CDR3 loop: CASSEIRQGASYEQYF. As DNA, the CDR3 is TGTGCCAGCAGTGAAATCCGGCAGGGGGCATCCTACGAGCAGTACTTC.